This T cell receptor beta chain derives from a study of human T cells and chemical hapten exposure (dated by TCRdb to about 2021). General notes on the study: For sensitization, 2% DPC in acetone was applied to an approximately 2 cm by approximately 2 cm area of upper inner arm skin. Patients additionally received weekly therapeutic DPC doses to the scalp throughout the roughly 25-week study period. Patch testing on the upper back used Finn chambers containing 0.01% DPC, with scoring done after 6 days according to International Contact Dermatitis Research Group standards. Most of the patients in the cohort were female, and the cohort covered alopecia areata with under or over 50% scalp involvement, alopecia totalis and alopecia universalis. Libraries were pooled for sequencing, and per-sample TCR yields varied mainly because of small differences in library volumes within the pool. This study followed changes in the peripheral blood TCR repertoire in vivo during primary and secondary sensitization of alopecia patients to the hapten diphenylcyclopropenone (DPC). Blood samples were taken from patients before sensitization (week 0) and at 2, 6 and about 24 weeks after DPC sensitization. Under 30 alopecia patients gave blood for TCR sequencing at one to four time points (pre-sensitization, 2, 6 and 24 weeks).

Libraries came from RACE. The run used a NextSeq 500. During library preparation, unique molecular identifiers were attached to individual cDNA molecules so that TCRs could be counted quantitatively and reproducibly. For every blood RNA sample, sequencing covered both the TCR alpha and TCR beta chains. The paper's processing steps were these. Samples had a median of approximately 96,000 TCRs, with a range from 23,224 to 690,600. V, J and CDR3 annotation of the TCR reads was performed with the Decombinator software suite. Every sample was subsampled to the same number of TCRs (28,000) for the PS versus PT1 abundance plots. Expanded TCRs were defined as absent before sensitization and observed at least eight times at the 2-week time point. Starting from the raw public reads, TCRdb applied fastp trimming at Q25, assembled clones with MiXCR and retained in-frame beta chains. One record per CDR3 amino acid sequence lists the most common genes and DNA. The V and J calls and clone size are TCRdb's, not the authors'. The sample table records roughly 60,000 distinct CDR3 sequences; around 7% of these occur just once. In total, the top ten clones hold roughly 1.7% of the sample.

This clonotype came up many times. Its target antigen remains unknown. Per-base qualities were not stored, and no clone one base away is much larger. Beyond this particular receptor, the publication reports: Alopecia, a presumed autoimmune disease, was present in all patients, so the immune response of the patients might differ from that of healthy individuals. Patch test score correlated positively with the number of PT1 expanded TCRs, reaching significance at thresholds 8, 16 and 32 but not at 4. Significantly more large CDR3 similarity clusters were formed by expanded TCRs than by pre-sensitization or healthy control sets, consistent with antigen-driven responses. DPC sensitization did not change the number of TCRs with a frequency above 1 in 1000, and there was no evidence of changes in global repertoire structure. After repeated subsampling, the strength of the expansion versus patch-test correlation and the threshold at which it became significant changed.

CDR1 and CDR2 were assigned from the germline V gene (reference sequence) as SEHNR and FQNEAQ. V sheds 1 base and J sheds 3 bases, leaving 16 bases between their ends. Its CDR3 holds 16 amino acids, cysteine through phenylalanine. Only CDR3 DNA remains: 48 bases, in frame from the first base. The time point label corresponds to: pre-sensitization, week 0. Interpreted using the paper, the treatment or condition label stands for: therapeutic diphenylcyclopropenone sensitization with weekly scalp DPC. Blood at each patch-test visit was drawn before the patch test was applied. Patients were considered eligible if aged 18 to 70, diagnosed with alopecia and deemed suitable for DPC therapy, and patients were excluded if pregnant. Unfractionated whole blood was collected in Tempus Blood RNA tubes, and total RNA was extracted from that blood.

This sequence was found in a woman aged 25 to 39 with alopecia areata. Some clones in this sample may be carry-over from other donors' samples. The sequence links TRBV7-9 to TRBJ2-7, and TRBD2 may be the D gene, going by 6 matching bases. Sequenced material: whole blood, taken in connection with sensitization to the hapten diphenylcyclopropenone (DPC). The CDR3 amino acid sequence is: CASSLVEGGGYYEQYF. The sequenced DNA: TGTGCCAGCAGCTTAGTAGAGGGAGGCGGATACTACGAGCAGTACTTC.